This TCR beta chain was identified in a study of blood T cell repertoires in COVID-19. Study-wide context: From T cells, B-cell-depleted T cells, or PBMCs came the material, which was cDNA or gDNA.

The V gene end was trimmed by 3 bases and the J gene end by 5 bases; junction bases not matched to a gene: 10. The CDR3 contains 17 residues. CDR1 is MDHEN, CDR2 SYDVKM, per germline. Only in-frame clones appear in the TCRdb table, and some are missing; sequencing was by immunoSEQ multiplex PCR. The repertoire holds approximately 120,000 clones, with more than 65% as singletons. Source material: peripheral blood. The TCR comes from a human donor in a cohort sampled during active COVID-19. This sequence joins TRBV28 and TRBJ2-2; 9 positions match TRBD2. For the CDR3, the DNA is TGTGCCAGCAGTTTCTGGGGCGGGAGGGCCTCGACCGGGGAGCTGTTTTTT. Protein product: CASSFWGGRASTGELFF. The full variable domain, with the rest looked up from reference TRBV28 and TRBJ2-2, is DVKVTQSSRYLVKRTGEKVFLECVQDMDHENMFWYRQDPGLGLRLIYFSYDVKMKEKGDIPEGYSVSREKKERFSLILESASTNQTSMYLCASSFWGGRASTGELFFGEGSRLTVL.